This record looks at one T cell receptor beta chain sequence and its context. Its antigen remains unidentified. The CDR3 contains 11 residues. V lost 2 bases, J lost 12 bases, and 10 bases lay in between. Germline loops: CDR1 MNHEY, CDR2 SVGAGI. The data stem from a study of cytomegalovirus exposure and HLA in healthy donors. General study points: Analyses of presence and absence presupposed an approximately uniform sequencing depth across donors.

Primers included in the PCR were 60 Vbeta and 13 Jbeta primers. Using immunoSEQ multiplex PCR, the repertoire was profiled, and TCRdb retains in-frame clones only, with some absent. The sample contains 200,000 to 250,000 clones, around 85% of which appear only once. Donors in the study were healthy people who gave bone marrow. Nominally healthy donors were sampled, though unrecorded immune exposures were likely. The clonotype comes from a human donor in good health. The specimen sequenced was PBMCs. The gene calls are TRBV6-5 and TRBJ2-5; D possibly corresponds to TRBD1 (6 bases). CDR3 sequence (DNA): TGTGCCAGCAGTTACGGGACATCTAAGTACTTC. Protein sequence: CASSYGTSKYF.